The 2 T cell receptor beta chains reported below all come from one sample, sequenced in a study of T cells expressing NK-cell markers. For each CDR3 protein, TCRdb gives one entry from its re-call of the 5' RACE reads, without DNA. The repertoire shows 300,000 to 500,000 distinct CDR3 sequences; the top ten hold 9.5% to 12%. The sample was blood T cells: a sorted CD56 or NKG2C T cell subset, CD4+ or CD8+ T cells, or bulk PBMC T cells (not recorded which). These receptors originate from a woman aged 50 to 60 in good health.

The CDR3 reads CSVSGADSNQPQHF. V is TRBV29-1 and J is TRBJ1-5; the D call from TCRdb, TRBD1, cannot be confirmed without DNA. This CDR3 has 14 residues. Germline V gene lookup returns CDR1 SQVTM and CDR2 ANQGSEA. The full variable domain, completed using reference TRBV29-1 and TRBJ1-5, is SAVISQKPSRDICQRGTSLTIQCQVDSQVTMMFWYRQQPGQSLTLIATANQGSEATYESGFVIDKFPISRPNLTFSTLTVSNMSPEDSSIYLCSVSGADSNQPQHFGDGTRLSIL.

V usage is TRBV10-2 and J usage is TRBJ1-2; without DNA, the TCRdb call of TRBD1 cannot be checked. The CDR3 loop spans 16 amino acids. Germline CDR1 is WSHSY and CDR2 is SAAADI. The CDR3 spells CASSLSLKGVNYGYTF.